The text below deals with one T cell receptor beta chain. The target antigen is unknown. This sample is part of a study of cytomegalovirus exposure and HLA in healthy donors. The wider study: In terms of ancestry, the Caucasian-associated cluster contained 75% to 90% of the roughly 360 genotyped donors. Broader study findings: Most TCRs appeared rarely, but some public TCRs recurred in many donors. Some V segments, including TRBV6-2 and TRBV6-3, were excluded as indistinguishable.

A multiplex PCR was run with 60 Vbeta primers and 13 Jbeta primers. Method: immunoSEQ multiplex PCR; TCRdb's copy keeps in-frame clones and lacks some. The sample consists of some 150,000 clones, 75% to 80% of them appearing once. The CDR3 sequence is 16 residues long. Trimming cost V 4 bases and J 5 bases; bases outside gene matches: 12. CDR1 is GTSNPN, CDR2 SVGIG, per germline (reference sequence). What was sequenced was PBMCs. V gene TRBV30 combines with J gene TRBJ2-2, with 8 bases lining up with TRBD1. The origin of this receptor is a man aged 40-49 years in good health and CMV-seropositive. CDR3 DNA sequence: TGTGCCTGGATAAGGTCAGGGGGCGAGAGGACCGGGGAGCTGTTTTTT. It specifies CAWIRSGGERTGELFF.